A single sample gave rise to the 14 T cell receptor beta chains below, sequenced in a study of shared clonotypes between healthy human individuals. Sequencing was performed with immunoSEQ multiplex PCR; in TCRdb, only in-frame clones are kept and a portion is missing. Here the sample spans millions of clones, around 96% being singletons. CD45RO negativity and positive selection for CCR7 defined naive CD8 cells, a population that excluded terminally differentiated effector memory CD45RA+ cells. Sequences were obtained from naive CD8+ T cells sorted from blood. Receptor source: a man between 18 and 35 years old in good health.

This rearrangement joins TRBV5-5 to TRBJ2-5; 8 bases match TRBD1. TRBJ2-7 explains the end of the DNA better; the J call may be wrong. This CDR3 region has 14 residues. Germline lookup yields CDR1 SGHKS and CDR2 YYEKEE (reference sequence). CDR3 in DNA: TGTGCCAGCAGCTTAGCCAGGGGGCTTTACGAGCAGTACTTC. This sequence encodes CASSLARGLYEQYF.

This chain uses TRBV27 with TRBJ2-3; no firm D call. Trimming cost V 6 bases and J 6 bases, with 16 bases left between them. The CDR3 loop spans 14 amino acids. The germline V gene encodes CDR1 MNHEY and CDR2 SMNVEV (reference sequence). The CDR3 DNA is TGTGCCAGCAGCCCTCAGTTTATGGTGGATACGCAGTATTTT. Its translation: CASSPQFMVDTQYF.

The V and J genes are TRBV19 and TRBJ1-1; tentative D call: TRBD1 (5 bases). CDR1 and CDR2 (germline): LNHDA, SQIVND (reference sequence). CDR3 size: 14 residues. Trimming took off 2 bases at V and 11 bases at J, with 18 bases between the two ends. For the CDR3, the DNA is TGTGCCAGTAGTATAACTTCGGACATCGTTCCGGCTTTCTTT. Protein: CASSITSDIVPAFF.

The V gene is TRBV28, the J gene TRBJ1-1; no definite D call. Germline V gene lookup returns CDR1 MDHEN and CDR2 SYDVKM. V was cut by 3 bases and J by 11 bases, with 13 bases left in between. The CDR3 loop spans 12 amino acids. Here the CDR3 DNA reads TGTGCCAGCAGTTTTGTGGGAGTTCGGGCTTTCTTT. Translating it yields CASSFVGVRAFF.

On this clone: The same CDR3 is also encoded by other DNA sequences in this sample. The chain combines TRBV7-9 with TRBJ2-7; D uncertain. CDR1 and CDR2 from the germline V gene are SEHNR and FQNEAQ (reference sequence). The CDR3 is 12 amino acids. V lost 5 bases and J lost 3, with 8 bases in between. The CDR3 nucleotides are TGTGCCAGCAGCCCCGGATTCTACGAGCAGTACTTC. Protein sequence: CASSPGFYEQYF.

Details on this clone: The identical CDR3 is also encoded by other nucleotide sequences in the sample. The V call is TRBV9, the J call TRBJ1-5; D not resolved. Trimming removed 0 bases from V and 4 bases from J, with 8 bases in between. Germline V CDR1 and CDR2: SGDLS, YYNGEE. The CDR3 length is 14 residues. The CDR3 nucleotides are TGTGCCAGCAGCGTAGGGGCGGGAAATCAGCCCCAGCATTTT. Translated: CASSVGAGNQPQHF.

As to this clone: Other DNA sequences in this specimen translate into the identical CDR3. The genes are TRBV4-1 and TRBJ1-1, with TRBD1 as a possible D gene (5 bases). Trimming took off 5 bases at V and 1 base at J, with 8 bases between the two ends. Germline CDR1 is MGHRA and CDR2 is YSYEKL. This CDR3 has 13 amino acids. The CDR3 coding sequence is TGCGCCAGCAGCGGCCAGGGGAACACTGAAGCTTTCTTT. Translated: CASSGQGNTEAFF.

The chain recombines TRBV6-5 with TRBJ2-1, with D tentatively TRBD1 or TRBD2 (5 bases each). This CDR3 region has 14 residues. V lost 2 bases to trimming and J lost 3 bases, with 8 bases between them. Germline V gene sequence: CDR1 MNHEY, CDR2 SVGAGI. The CDR3 is CASSYGDLYNEQFF. CDR3 sequence (DNA): TGTGCCAGCAGTTACGGGGACCTCTACAATGAGCAGTTCTTC.

The rearrangement joins TRBV5-6 to TRBJ1-6; 7 bases fit TRBD1. The CDR3 contains 16 residues. The junction had 10 bases not matched to a gene; V was cut back by 4 bases and J by 6 bases. CDR1 SGHDT and CDR2 YYEEEE come from the germline V gene. CDR3 nucleotides: TGTGCCAGCAGCGAGACAGGGTTAACTGGTAATTCACCCCTCCACTTT. Protein product: CASSETGLTGNSPLHF.

The J gene is TRBJ2-3, the V gene TRBV19; D is unclear. The CDR3 totals 13 residues. The germline V and J ends were trimmed by 2 bases and 2 bases, with 5 bases remaining between them. Germline V CDR1 and CDR2: LNHDA, SQIVND (reference sequence). In DNA form, the CDR3 reads TGTGCCAGTAGTATACCTAACACAGATACGCAGTATTTT. Its translation is CASSIPNTDTQYF.

This chain connects TRBV5-6 to TRBJ2-7; D is perhaps TRBD2 (5 bases). Germline V gene lookup returns CDR1 SGHDT and CDR2 YYEEEE. The CDR3 length is 12 residues. Trimming cost V 6 bases and J 0 bases, with 7 bases left between them. CDR3 in amino acids: CASIGDSYEQYF. In DNA form, the CDR3 reads TGTGCCAGCATCGGGGACTCCTACGAGCAGTACTTC.

J is TRBJ2-1 and V is TRBV13, with TRBD1 as a possible D gene (5 bases). CDR3 length: 14 residues. The germline V and J ends were trimmed by 0 bases and 5 bases, with 8 bases remaining between them. CDR1 is PRHDT, CDR2 FYEKMQ, per germline (reference sequence). CDR3 region: CASSLGLGDNEQFF. The DNA of the CDR3 is TGTGCCAGCAGCTTAGGCCTAGGGGACAATGAGCAGTTCTTC.

The genes are TRBV5-1 and TRBJ2-4, with 8 bases lining up with TRBD1. The CDR3 extends over 16 amino acids. Germline assignment: CDR1 SGHRS and CDR2 YFSETQ. V shed 3 bases and J 4 bases; nucleotides not matched to a gene: 9. CDR3 loop: CASSSRGRGQKNIQYF. In nucleotides, the CDR3 is TGCGCCAGCAGCTCCCGGGGCAGGGGGCAGAAAAACATTCAGTACTTC. The entire variable domain, with the rest obtained from reference TRBV5-1 and TRBJ2-4, is as follows: KAGVTQTPRYLIKTRGQQVTLSCSPISGHRSVSWYQQTPGQGLQFLFEYFSETQRNKGNFPGRFSGRQFSNSRSEMNVSTLELGDSALYLCASSSRGRGQKNIQYFGAGTRLSVL.

The chain carries TRBV7-2 and TRBJ2-3; TRBD2 matches 9 bases. The CDR3 sequence is 14 residues long. The germline CDR1 and CDR2 sequences are SGHTA and FQGNSA. V trimming: 4 bases; J trimming: 6 bases; junction bases outside the gene matches: 5. This CDR3 reads CASSSPAGGDTQYF. CDR3 DNA sequence: TGTGCCAGCAGCTCCCCGGCGGGGGGGGATACGCAGTATTTT.